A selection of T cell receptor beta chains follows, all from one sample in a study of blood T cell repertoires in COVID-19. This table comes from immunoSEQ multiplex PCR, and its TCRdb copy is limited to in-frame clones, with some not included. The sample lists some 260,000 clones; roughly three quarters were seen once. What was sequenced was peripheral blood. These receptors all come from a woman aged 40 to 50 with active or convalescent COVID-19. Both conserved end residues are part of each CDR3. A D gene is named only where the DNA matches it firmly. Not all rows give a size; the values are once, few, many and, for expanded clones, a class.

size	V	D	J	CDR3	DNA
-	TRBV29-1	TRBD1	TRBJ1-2	CSVEDWGPQQGLGYGYTF	TGCAGCGTTGAAGATTGGGGCCCCCAACAGGGGCTTGGCTATGGCTACACCTTC
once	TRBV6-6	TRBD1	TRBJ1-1	CASSQGVEAFF	TGTGCCAGCAGTCAGGGGGTTGAAGCTTTCTTT
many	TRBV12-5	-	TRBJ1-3	CASGLEPRNTIYF	TGTGCTAGTGGTTTGGAACCCCGGAACACCATATATTTT
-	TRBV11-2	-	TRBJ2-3	CASSLNGLPTDTQYF	TGTGCCAGCAGCTTAAATGGACTTCCCACAGATACGCAGTATTTT
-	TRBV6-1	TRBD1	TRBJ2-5	CASSEGQQETQYF	TGTGCCAGCAGTGAGGGACAGCAGGAGACCCAGTACTTC
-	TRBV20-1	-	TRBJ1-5	CSASKGGDNQPQHF	TGCAGTGCTAGTAAAGGAGGGGACAATCAGCCCCAGCATTTT
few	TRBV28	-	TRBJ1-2	CASSLDSYGYTF	TGTGCCAGCAGTCTTGACAGCTATGGCTACACCTTC
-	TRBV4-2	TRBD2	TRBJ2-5	CASSQGADSGGQETQYF	TGTGCCAGCAGCCAAGGGGCCGATAGCGGGGGGCAAGAGACCCAGTACTTC
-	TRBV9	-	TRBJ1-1	CASSVGYQTEAFF	TGTGCCAGCAGCGTAGGATATCAGACTGAAGCTTTCTTT
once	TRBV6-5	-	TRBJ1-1	CASKQRGFGTEAFF	TGTGCCAGCAAACAGCGGGGCTTCGGCACTGAAGCTTTCTTT
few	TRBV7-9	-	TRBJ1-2	CASSLTQVTNYGYTF	TGTGCCAGCAGTTTGACCCAGGTTACCAACTATGGCTACACCTTC
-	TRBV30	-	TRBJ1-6	CAWGVGAESPLHF	TGTGCCTGGGGGGTGGGGGCCGAGTCACCCCTCCACTTT
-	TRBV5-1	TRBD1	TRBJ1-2	CASSPQGAGYGYTF	TGCGCCAGCAGCCCACAGGGGGCCGGTTATGGCTACACCTTC
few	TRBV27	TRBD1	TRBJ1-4	CASSLSGQANEKLFF	TGTGCCAGCAGTCTATCGGGACAGGCTAATGAAAAACTGTTTTTT
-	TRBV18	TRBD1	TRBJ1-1	CASSTRTGGTEAFF	TGTGCCAGCTCAACGCGGACAGGGGGGACTGAAGCTTTCTTT
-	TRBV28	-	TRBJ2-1	CASSKTATYNEQFF	TGTGCCAGCAGCAAGACAGCTACCTACAATGAGCAGTTCTTC
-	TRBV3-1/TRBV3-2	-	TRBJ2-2	CASSNRDIGRTGELFF	TGTGCCAGCAGCAACCGGGACATAGGAAGAACCGGGGAGCTGTTTTTT
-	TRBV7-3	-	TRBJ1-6	CASSTGRGRGSPLHF	TGTGCCAGCAGCACAGGGCGGGGGCGCGGTTCACCCCTCCACTTT
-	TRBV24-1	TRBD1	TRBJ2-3	CATSDPRGHGTDTQYF	TGTGCCACCAGTGATCCCAGGGGGCACGGCACAGATACGCAGTATTTT
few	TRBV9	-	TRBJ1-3	CASSESNGDTIYF	TGTGCCAGCAGCGAGTCAAACGGGGACACCATATATTTT
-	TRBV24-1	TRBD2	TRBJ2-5	CATSDRSGSKGTQYF	TGTGCCACCAGTGACCGTAGCGGGTCCAAAGGGACCCAGTACTTC
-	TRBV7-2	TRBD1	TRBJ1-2	CASSSWTGMDGYTF	TGTGCCAGCAGCTCCTGGACAGGGATGGATGGCTACACCTTC
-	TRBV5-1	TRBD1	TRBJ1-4	CASSLIPDRASEKLFF	TGCGCCAGCAGCTTAATTCCCGACAGGGCCAGCGAAAAACTGTTTTTT
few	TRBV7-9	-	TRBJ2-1	CASSLSSTGGHNEQFF	TGTGCCAGCAGCTTATCCTCTACCGGGGGGCACAATGAGCAGTTCTTC
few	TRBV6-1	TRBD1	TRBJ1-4	CASSEVVGQGEKLFF	TGTGCCAGCAGTGAAGTCGTAGGACAGGGAGAAAAACTGTTTTTT
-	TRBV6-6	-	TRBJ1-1	CASKGGKNTEAFF	TGTGCCAGCAAGGGGGGGAAGAACACTGAAGCTTTCTTT
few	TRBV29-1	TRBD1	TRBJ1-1	CSAGTALNTEAFF	TGCAGCGCCGGGACAGCCCTGAACACTGAAGCTTTCTTT
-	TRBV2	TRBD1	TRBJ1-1	CARRTGVTEAFF	TGTGCCAGAAGGACAGGGGTCACTGAAGCTTTCTTT
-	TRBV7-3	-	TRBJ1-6	CASSLETFSPLHF	TGTGCCAGCAGCTTAGAGACATTTTCACCCCTCCACTTT
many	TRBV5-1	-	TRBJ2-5	CASSLYANPQETQYF	TGCGCCAGCAGCTTATACGCTAATCCCCAAGAGACCCAGTACTTC
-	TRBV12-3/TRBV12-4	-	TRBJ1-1	CASVVGTEAFF	TGTGCCAGCGTCGTCGGCACTGAAGCTTTCTTT
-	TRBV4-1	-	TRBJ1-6	CASSQGGISPLHF	TGCGCCAGCAGCCAAGGCGGTATTTCACCCCTCCACTTT
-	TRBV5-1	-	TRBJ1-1	CASSLVDRREAFF	TGCGCCAGCAGCTTGGTTGATCGCAGGGAAGCTTTCTTT
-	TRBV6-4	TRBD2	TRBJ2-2	CASSIRGGDTGELFF	TGTGCCAGCAGTATACGCGGGGGTGACACCGGGGAGCTGTTTTTT
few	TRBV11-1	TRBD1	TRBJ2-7	CASSFTGQGTPYEQYF	TGTGCCAGCAGCTTCACAGGACAGGGGACTCCCTACGAGCAGTACTTC
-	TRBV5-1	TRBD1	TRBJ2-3	CASSFSGDRSTDTQYF	TGCGCCAGCAGCTTTTCCGGGGACAGAAGCACAGATACGCAGTATTTT
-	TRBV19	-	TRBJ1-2	CASSMAGKGYTF	TGTGCCAGTAGTATGGCAGGGAAGGGCTACACCTTC
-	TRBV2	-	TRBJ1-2	CASSRDIPQQGGYTF	TGTGCCAGCAGTCGGGACATTCCCCAGCAGGGTGGCTACACCTTC
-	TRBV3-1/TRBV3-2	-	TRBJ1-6	CASSQDRGSSPLHF	TGTGCCAGCAGCCAAGATAGAGGGAGTTCACCCCTCCACTTT
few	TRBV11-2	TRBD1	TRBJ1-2	CASSFAGGYGYTF	TGTGCCAGCAGCTTCGCAGGGGGCTATGGCTACACCTTC
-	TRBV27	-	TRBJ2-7	CASSLAAWYEQYF	TGTGCCAGCAGTCTGGCGGCCTGGTACGAGCAGTACTTC
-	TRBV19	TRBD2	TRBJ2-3	CASRPTSGGVASQYF	TGTGCCAGTCGTCCTACTAGCGGGGGGGTTGCGTCGCAGTATTTT
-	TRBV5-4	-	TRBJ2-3	CASSLVSSPDTQYF	TGTGCCAGCAGCTTGGTGTCTAGCCCAGATACGCAGTATTTT
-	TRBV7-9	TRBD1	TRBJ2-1	CASSGEGDRAGYNEQFF	TGTGCCAGCAGCGGAGAGGGGGACAGGGCCGGCTACAATGAGCAGTTCTTC
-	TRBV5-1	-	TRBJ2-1	CASSEDTYNEQFF	TGCGCCAGCAGCGAGGACACCTACAATGAGCAGTTCTTC
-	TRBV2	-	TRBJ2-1	CASSDGRRGYNEQFF	TGTGCCAGCAGTGACGGTAGGCGGGGATACAATGAGCAGTTCTTC
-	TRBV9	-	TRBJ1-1	CASQRGANTEAFF	TGTGCCAGTCAGCGGGGGGCGAACACTGAAGCTTTCTTT
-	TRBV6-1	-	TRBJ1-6	CASSEGFRGAYNSPLHF	TGTGCCAGCAGTGAAGGATTCCGGGGTGCTTATAATTCACCCCTCCACTTT
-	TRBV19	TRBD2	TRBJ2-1	CASRQRGPGYNEQFF	TGTGCCAGTAGGCAGCGGGGGCCGGGATACAATGAGCAGTTCTTC
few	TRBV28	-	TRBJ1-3	CASSLYSSSGNTIYF	TGTGCCAGCAGTTTATACAGCAGCTCTGGAAACACCATATATTTT
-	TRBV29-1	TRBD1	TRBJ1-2	CSVDQRNRGAYGYTF	TGCAGCGTTGATCAGAGGAACAGGGGCGCTTATGGCTACACCTTC
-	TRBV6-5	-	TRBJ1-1	CASSYSTPNTEAFF	TGTGCCAGCAGTTACTCGACACCGAACACTGAAGCTTTCTTT
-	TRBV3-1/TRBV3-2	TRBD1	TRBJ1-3	CASSPQGAAGNTIYF	TGTGCCAGCAGCCCTCAGGGGGCGGCTGGAAACACCATATATTTT